This passage covers 16 T cell receptor beta chains from one sample sequenced in a study of T cells in Graves' hyperthyroidism and ophthalmopathy (dated 2019 in TCRdb). Library prep was done by multiplex PCR. Sequencing took place on an Illumina HiSeq 2000. The TCR beta CDR3 regions were amplified from the RNA transcripts. The TCR CDR3 was subjected to a first round of RT-PCR using the HTBI primer set and the Qiagen OneStep RT-PCR kit. TCRdb cleaned the public reads at Q25 with fastp, built clones with MiXCR and kept in-frame beta chains. Rows merge per CDR3 protein into single entries with the most common DNA and genes. The sample table holds roughly 570,000 distinct CDR3 sequences, of which 35% to 55% were seen once. Of the sample, about 8.3% is held by the ten largest clones. The sequencing input was peripheral blood or thyroid tissue (not recorded which). The receptors come from a woman under 30 with Graves' hyperthyroidism.

This clonotype was found a few times. J is TRBJ2-3 and V is TRBV7-8; 10 bases align to TRBD2. Germline lookup yields CDR1 SGHVS and CDR2 FQNEAQ. This CDR3 has 17 residues. The V and J ends lost 5 bases and 1 base, in that order; junction bases with no gene match: 9. The CDR3 sequence: CASSPLPTSGGTDTQYF. The CDR3, as DNA: TGTGCCAGCAGCCCTCTTCCTACTAGCGGGGGCACAGATACGCAGTATTTT.

In this sample, this clonotype turned up a few times. This chain connects TRBV7-8 to TRBJ1-4, with D unclear. This CDR3 has 15 residues. Germline CDR1 reads SGHVS; CDR2 reads FQNEAQ. V was trimmed by 5 bases and J by 3 bases, leaving 13 bases between them. The CDR3 DNA reads TGTGCCAGCAGCCTCCCGGGAGCGGCTAATGAAAAACTGTTTTTT. Translated, it gives CASSLPGAANEKLFF. Complete variable domain (other parts from reference TRBV7-8 and TRBJ1-4): GAGVSQSPRYKVAKRGQDVALRCDPISGHVSLFWYQQALGQGPEFLTYFQNEAQLDKSGLPSDRFFAERPEGSVSTLKIQRTQQEDSAVYLCASSLPGAANEKLFFGSGTQLSVL.

This clonotype was observed at least ten times. V gene TRBV27 combines with J gene TRBJ1-2; TRBD1 is a possible D gene (6 bases). V lost 6 bases and J 4 bases, leaving 15 bases between the germline ends. This CDR3 region has 14 residues. CDR1 MNHEY and CDR2 SMNVEV come from the germline V gene (reference sequence). This CDR3 reads CASSLGGLSYGYTF. The CDR3 nucleotides are TGTGCCAGCAGCCTCGGGGGGCTCAGCTATGGCTACACCTTC.

This clonotype was seen ten or more times. The chain combines TRBV7-9 with TRBJ1-4; 11 bases are shared with TRBD1. Germline CDR1 and CDR2: SEHNR and FQNEAQ (reference sequence). This CDR3 has 16 amino acids. Losses at the gene ends were 5 bases for V and 6 bases for J; bases not matched to a gene: 8. For the CDR3, the DNA is TGTGCCAGCAGCCCGAGGACAGGGGGCCCAGATGAAAAACTGTTTTTT. It encodes CASSPRTGGPDEKLFF.

At least ten counts were recorded for this clonotype. The chain couples TRBV18 to TRBJ1-2; no firm D call. V was clipped by 5 bases and J by 4 bases, with 11 bases between them. This CDR3 is built from 13 residues. Germline loops: CDR1 KGHSH, CDR2 LQKENI. This CDR3 reads CASSSGLTYGYTF. The CDR3 DNA is TGTGCCAGCTCATCCGGACTGACCTATGGCTACACCTTC.

Only one count was recorded for this clonotype. The chain is built from TRBV24-1 and TRBJ2-2; D unresolved. CDR3 length equals 12 residues. The germline CDR1 and CDR2 sequences are KGHDR and SFDVKD. V was pared by 4 bases and J by 3 bases, with 2 bases between. The CDR3 spells CATSDHTGELFF. CDR3 nucleotide sequence: TGTGCCACCAGTGACCACACCGGGGAGCTGTTTTTT.

The sample holds many counts of this clonotype. The CDR3 region has the DNA TGTGCCAGCAGCGTAGAGGCGGGGGTCAATCAGCCCCAGCATTTT. The encoded protein is CASSVEAGVNQPQHF. The genes are TRBV9 and TRBJ1-5, with D tentatively TRBD1 (5 bases). Trimming left V 0 bases short and J 3 bases short, with 10 bases between. The CDR3 loop spans 15 amino acids. Germline-derived CDR1 and CDR2 are SGDLS and YYNGEE.

The chain is built from TRBV20-1 and TRBJ2-5; 14 bases align to TRBD2. V gave up 8 bases and J gave up 5 bases; unmatched junction bases: 10. This CDR3 is built from 15 residues. Germline V gene sequence: CDR1 DFQATT, CDR2 SNEGSKA (reference sequence). CDR3 DNA: TGCAGTTACTCCGGGACTAGCGGGAGCAGGGAGACCCAGTACTTC. As protein: CSYSGTSGSRETQYF.

Points on this clonotype: A read error may explain this, as a much larger clone is one base away. The rearrangement joins TRBV9 to TRBJ1-4; D uncertain. The CDR3 spans 14 residues. Germline-derived CDR1 and CDR2 are SGDLS and YYNGEE. Trimming removed 4 bases at V and 10 bases at J, with 17 bases between. CDR3 loop: CASSPQLEGGKLFF. CDR3 bases: TGTGCCAGCAGCCCCCAGCTCGAAGGTGGAAAACTGTTTTTT.

This clonotype appeared a few times. The chain carries TRBV4-1 and TRBJ1-6; D call uncertain. Trimming shortened V by 1 base and J by 7 bases, and 8 bases separated the two germline ends. The CDR3 totals 14 residues. Germline V gene lookup returns CDR1 MGHRA and CDR2 YSYEKL. DNA for the CDR3: TGCGCCAGCAGCCAAGTTAAAAGAAATTCACCCCTCCACTTT. Translation gives CASSQVKRNSPLHF.

The chain couples TRBV12-3 or TRBV12-4 to TRBJ2-5; the D gene is possibly TRBD2 (5 bases). The ends were cut back, 10 bases at V and 9 bases at J, with 12 bases in the middle. This CDR3 is built from 10 residues. CDR3 in amino acids: CAIREGSQYF. The DNA of the CDR3 is TGTGCCATCCGTGAGGGATCCCAGTACTTC.

The rearrangement links TRBV7-2 to TRBJ2-3; TRBD2 matches at 10 bases. The CDR3 runs 14 residues. J gave up 2 bases and V 7 bases, and 3 bases lay outside the gene matches. Germline V gene sequence: CDR1 SGHTA, CDR2 FQGNSA. CDR3 amino acids: CASTGLAATDTQYF. The CDR3 DNA follows: TGTGCCAGCACAGGACTAGCGGCCACAGATACGCAGTATTTT. Full variable domain (outside the CDR3, taken from reference TRBV7-2 and TRBJ2-3): GAGVSQSPSNKVTEKGKDVELRCDPISGHTALYWYRQSLGQGLEFLIYFQGNSAPDKSGLPSDRFSAERTGGSVSTLTIQRTQQEDSAVYLCASTGLAATDTQYFGPGTRLTVL.

Turning to this clonotype: An end of the junction does not agree with germline; a read error may underlie this. V usage is TRBV7-9 and J usage is TRBJ2-7; 13 bases line up with TRBD2. The CDR3 totals 17 residues. Per germline, CDR1 SEHNR and CDR2 FQNEAQ (reference sequence). CDR3 protein: CASSLDRTSGSMNEQYF. CDR3 sequence (DNA): TGCGCCAGCAGCTTAGATCGGACTAGCGGGAGTATGAACGAGCAGTACTTC.

This clonotype occurred many times. The chain uses TRBV7-3 and TRBJ2-2; D gene uncertain. Germline V lookup: CDR1 SGHTA, CDR2 FQGTGA. Trimming left V 6 bases short and J 8 bases short, with 10 bases between. The CDR3 loop spans 12 amino acids. CDR3 in amino acids: CASSTLSGELFF. The CDR3 DNA is TGTGCCAGCAGTACTCTTTCGGGGGAGCTGTTTTTT.

Note on this clonotype: The missing conserved phenylalanine or tryptophan at the end of this CDR3 makes a read error likely. V gene TRBV7-6 combines with J gene TRBJ2-7; 7 nucleotides agree with TRBD1. The germline gives CDR1 SGHVS, CDR2 FNYEAQ. The CDR3 is made up of 15 amino acids. Trimming took 5 bases from V and 3 from J; bases not matched to a gene: 10. The CDR3, as DNA: TGTGCCAGCAGCCAAGTGAGGACAGGTATCTACGAGCAGTACCTC. This gives the protein CASSQVRTGIYEQYL.

V is TRBV7-6 and J is TRBJ2-1, with D possibly being TRBD2 (5 bases). This CDR3 has 13 amino acids. The V end lost 5 bases, the J end lost 7 bases, and 12 bases lay between the germline ends. Germline loops: CDR1 SGHVS, CDR2 FNYEAQ. CDR3 sequence reads: CASSQEGVNEQFF. The CDR3 coding sequence is TGTGCCAGCAGCCAAGAGGGCGTTAATGAGCAGTTCTTC.